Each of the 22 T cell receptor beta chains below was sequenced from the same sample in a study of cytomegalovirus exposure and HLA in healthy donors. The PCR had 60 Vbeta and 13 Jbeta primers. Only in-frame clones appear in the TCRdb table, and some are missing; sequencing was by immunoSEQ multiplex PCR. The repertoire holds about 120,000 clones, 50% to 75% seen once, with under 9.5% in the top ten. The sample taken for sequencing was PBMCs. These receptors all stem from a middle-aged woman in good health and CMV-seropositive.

CDR3 DNA: TGCGCCAGCAGCCGCGGACAGGAAAATTCACCCCTCCACTTT. Translation: CASSRGQENSPLHF. V usage is TRBV5-1 and J usage is TRBJ1-6; 7 bases match TRBD1. V lost 4 bases, J lost 7 bases, and 5 bases stayed unmatched. CDR1 is SGHRS and CDR2 is YFSETQ in the germline V gene. This CDR3 is 14 amino acids long.

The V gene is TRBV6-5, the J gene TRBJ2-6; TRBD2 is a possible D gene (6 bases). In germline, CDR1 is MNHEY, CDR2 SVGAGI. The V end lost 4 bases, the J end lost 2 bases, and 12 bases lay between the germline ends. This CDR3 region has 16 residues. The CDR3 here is CASSSAWTTGANVLTF. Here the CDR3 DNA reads TGTGCCAGCAGTTCGGCCTGGACTACTGGGGCCAACGTCCTGACTTTC.

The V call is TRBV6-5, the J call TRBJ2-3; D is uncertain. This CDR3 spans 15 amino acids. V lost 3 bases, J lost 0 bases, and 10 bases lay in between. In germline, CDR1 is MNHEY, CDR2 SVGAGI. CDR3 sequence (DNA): TGTGCCAGCAGTTATAACGCGGCAAGCACAGATACGCAGTATTTT. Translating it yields CASSYNAASTDTQYF.

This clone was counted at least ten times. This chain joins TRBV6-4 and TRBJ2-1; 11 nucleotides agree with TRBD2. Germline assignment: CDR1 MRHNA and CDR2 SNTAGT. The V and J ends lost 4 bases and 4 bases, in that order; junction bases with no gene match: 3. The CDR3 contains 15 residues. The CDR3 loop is CASSGSSGGYNEQFF. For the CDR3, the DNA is TGTGCCAGCAGTGGATCTAGCGGGGGGTACAATGAGCAGTTCTTC.

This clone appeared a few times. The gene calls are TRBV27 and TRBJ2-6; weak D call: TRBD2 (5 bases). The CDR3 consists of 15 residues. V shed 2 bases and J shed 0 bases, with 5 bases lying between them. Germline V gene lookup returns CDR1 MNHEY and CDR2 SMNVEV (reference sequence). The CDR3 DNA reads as TGTGCCAGCAGTTTACGGGGCTCTGGGGCCAACGTCCTGACTTTC. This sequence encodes CASSLRGSGANVLTF.

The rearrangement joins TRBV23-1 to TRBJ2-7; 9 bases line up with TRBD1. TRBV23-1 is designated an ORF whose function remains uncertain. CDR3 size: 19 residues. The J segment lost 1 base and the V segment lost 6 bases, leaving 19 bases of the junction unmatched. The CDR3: CASSRSRDRDPHPSYEQYF. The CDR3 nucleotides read TGCGCCAGCAGCCGAAGCCGGGACAGGGATCCCCACCCATCCTACGAGCAGTACTTC.

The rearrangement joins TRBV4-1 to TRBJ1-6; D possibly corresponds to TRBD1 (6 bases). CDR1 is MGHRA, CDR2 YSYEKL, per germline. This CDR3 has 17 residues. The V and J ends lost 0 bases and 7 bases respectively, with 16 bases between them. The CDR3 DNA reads TGCGCCAGCAGCCAAGATCACACAGGGTTGGGAAATTCACCCCTCCACTTT. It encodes CASSQDHTGLGNSPLHF.

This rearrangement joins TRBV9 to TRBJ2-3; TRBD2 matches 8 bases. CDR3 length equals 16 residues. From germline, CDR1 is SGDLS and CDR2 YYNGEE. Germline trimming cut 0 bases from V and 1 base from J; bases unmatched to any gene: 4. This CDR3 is CASSVESGSGTDTQYF. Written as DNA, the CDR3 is TGTGCCAGCAGCGTAGAGAGCGGGAGTGGCACAGATACGCAGTATTTT.

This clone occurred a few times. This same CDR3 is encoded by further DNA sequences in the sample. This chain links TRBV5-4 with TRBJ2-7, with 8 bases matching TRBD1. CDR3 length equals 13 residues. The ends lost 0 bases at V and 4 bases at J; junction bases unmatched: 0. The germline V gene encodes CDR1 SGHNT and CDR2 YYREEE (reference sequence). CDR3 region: CASSLDRGYEQYF. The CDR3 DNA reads TGTGCCAGCAGCTTGGACAGGGGGTACGAGCAGTACTTC.

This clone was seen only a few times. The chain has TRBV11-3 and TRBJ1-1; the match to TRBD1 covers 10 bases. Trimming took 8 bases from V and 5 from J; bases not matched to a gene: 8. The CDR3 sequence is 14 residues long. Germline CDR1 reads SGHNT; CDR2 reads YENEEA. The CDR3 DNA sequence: TGTGCCAGCGGGCCGGGACAGGGGAGAACTGAAGCTTTCTTT. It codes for CASGPGQGRTEAFF.

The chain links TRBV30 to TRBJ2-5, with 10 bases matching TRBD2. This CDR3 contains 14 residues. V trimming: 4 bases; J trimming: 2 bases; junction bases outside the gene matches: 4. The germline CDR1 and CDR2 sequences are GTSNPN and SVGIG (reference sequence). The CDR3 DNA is TGTGCCTGGACTCCTAGCGGGGGACAAGAGACCCAGTACTTC. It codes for CAWTPSGGQETQYF.

In DNA, the CDR3 is TGTGCCAGCAGCGCCTCCACAGGTTCGGGTACTGAAGCTTTCTTT. It specifies CASSASTGSGTEAFF. The chain links TRBV9 to TRBJ1-1, with D possibly being TRBD1 (5 bases). Germline CDR1 and CDR2: SGDLS and YYNGEE. The CDR3 runs to 15 residues. V lost 3 bases, J lost 5 bases, and 17 bases lay in between.

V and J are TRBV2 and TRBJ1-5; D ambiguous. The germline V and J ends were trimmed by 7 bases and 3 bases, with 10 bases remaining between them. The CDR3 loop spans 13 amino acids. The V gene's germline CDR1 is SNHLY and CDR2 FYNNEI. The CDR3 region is CASKWQNNQPQHF. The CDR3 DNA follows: TGTGCCAGCAAATGGCAGAACAATCAGCCCCAGCATTTT.

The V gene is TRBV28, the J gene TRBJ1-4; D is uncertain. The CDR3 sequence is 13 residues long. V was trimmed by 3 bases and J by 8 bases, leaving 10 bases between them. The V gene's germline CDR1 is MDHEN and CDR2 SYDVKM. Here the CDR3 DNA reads TGTGCCAGCAGTTTGGTCAAGCGGGAAAAACTGTTTTTT. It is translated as CASSLVKREKLFF.

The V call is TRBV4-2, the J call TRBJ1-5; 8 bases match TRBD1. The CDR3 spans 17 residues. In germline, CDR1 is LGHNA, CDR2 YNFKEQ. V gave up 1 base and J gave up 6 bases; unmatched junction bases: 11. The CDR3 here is CASSQVRPRGPGQPQHF. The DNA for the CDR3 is TGTGCCAGCAGCCAAGTCCGTCCCAGGGGGCCGGGTCAGCCCCAGCATTTT.

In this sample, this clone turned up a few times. CDR3 DNA: TGTGCCAGCAGCCTAAAGCCGGGACAGGGGAACGAGCAGTACTTC. Translating gives CASSLKPGQGNEQYF. This chain connects TRBV7-9 to TRBJ2-7; TRBD1 matches 10 bases. The CDR3 consists of 15 residues. The trim removed 5 bases at V and 5 bases at J, leaving 9 bases unmatched. Germline V gene sequence: CDR1 SEHNR, CDR2 FQNEAQ (reference sequence).

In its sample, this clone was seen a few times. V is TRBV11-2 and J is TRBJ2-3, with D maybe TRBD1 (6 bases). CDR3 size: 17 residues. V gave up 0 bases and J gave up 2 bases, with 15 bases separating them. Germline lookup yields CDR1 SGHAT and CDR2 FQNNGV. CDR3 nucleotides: TGTGCCAGCAGCTTAGATGAGGGAACAGGGATCACAGATACGCAGTATTTT. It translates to CASSLDEGTGITDTQYF.

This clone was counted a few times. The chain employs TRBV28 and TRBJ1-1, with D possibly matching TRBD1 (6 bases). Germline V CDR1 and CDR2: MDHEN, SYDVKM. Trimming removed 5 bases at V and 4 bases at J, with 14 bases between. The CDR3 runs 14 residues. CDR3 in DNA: TGTGCCAGCAGTATACAGGGCGTGGTCACTGAAGCTTTCTTT. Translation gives CASSIQGVVTEAFF.

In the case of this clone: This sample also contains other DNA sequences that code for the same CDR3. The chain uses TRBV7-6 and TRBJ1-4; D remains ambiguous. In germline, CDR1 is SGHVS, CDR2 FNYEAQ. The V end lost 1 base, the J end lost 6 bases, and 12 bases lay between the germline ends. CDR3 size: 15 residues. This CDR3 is CASSLGTGWDEKLFF. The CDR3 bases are TGTGCCAGCAGCTTAGGAACGGGATGGGATGAAAAACTGTTTTTT.

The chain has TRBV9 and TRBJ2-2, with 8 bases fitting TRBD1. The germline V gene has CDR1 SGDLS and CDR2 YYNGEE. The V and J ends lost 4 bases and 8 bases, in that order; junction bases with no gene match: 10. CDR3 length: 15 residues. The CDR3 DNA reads TGTGCCAGCAGCCCCGGGACAGGTCGGACGGGGGAGCTGTTTTTT. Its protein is CASSPGTGRTGELFF.

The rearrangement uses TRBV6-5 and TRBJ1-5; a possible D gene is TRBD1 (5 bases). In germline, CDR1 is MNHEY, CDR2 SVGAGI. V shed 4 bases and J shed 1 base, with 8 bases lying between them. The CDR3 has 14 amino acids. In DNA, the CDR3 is TGTGCCAGCAGTTCAGGGATAAGCAATCAGCCCCAGCATTTT. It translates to CASSSGISNQPQHF.

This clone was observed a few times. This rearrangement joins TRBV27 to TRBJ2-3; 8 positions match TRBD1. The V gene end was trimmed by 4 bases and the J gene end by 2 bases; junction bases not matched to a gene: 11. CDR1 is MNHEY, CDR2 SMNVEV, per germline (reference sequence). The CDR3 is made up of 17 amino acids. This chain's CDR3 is CASSSQLGTGYTDTQYF. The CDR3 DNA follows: TGTGCCAGCAGTTCTCAACTGGGGACAGGCTACACAGATACGCAGTATTTT.